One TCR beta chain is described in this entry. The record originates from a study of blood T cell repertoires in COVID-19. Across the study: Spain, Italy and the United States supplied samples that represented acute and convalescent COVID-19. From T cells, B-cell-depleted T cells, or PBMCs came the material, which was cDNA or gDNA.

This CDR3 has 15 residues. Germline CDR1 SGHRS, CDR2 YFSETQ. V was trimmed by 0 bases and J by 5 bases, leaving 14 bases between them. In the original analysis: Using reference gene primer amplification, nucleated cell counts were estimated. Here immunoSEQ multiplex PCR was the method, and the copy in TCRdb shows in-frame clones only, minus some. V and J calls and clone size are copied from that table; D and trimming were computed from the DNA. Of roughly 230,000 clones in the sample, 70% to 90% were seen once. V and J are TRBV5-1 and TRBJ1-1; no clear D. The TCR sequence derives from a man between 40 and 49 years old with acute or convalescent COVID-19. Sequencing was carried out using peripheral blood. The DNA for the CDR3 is TGCGCCAGCAGCTTGGATCGGGGATGGAGGACTGAAGCTTTCTTT. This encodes CASSLDRGWRTEAFF.